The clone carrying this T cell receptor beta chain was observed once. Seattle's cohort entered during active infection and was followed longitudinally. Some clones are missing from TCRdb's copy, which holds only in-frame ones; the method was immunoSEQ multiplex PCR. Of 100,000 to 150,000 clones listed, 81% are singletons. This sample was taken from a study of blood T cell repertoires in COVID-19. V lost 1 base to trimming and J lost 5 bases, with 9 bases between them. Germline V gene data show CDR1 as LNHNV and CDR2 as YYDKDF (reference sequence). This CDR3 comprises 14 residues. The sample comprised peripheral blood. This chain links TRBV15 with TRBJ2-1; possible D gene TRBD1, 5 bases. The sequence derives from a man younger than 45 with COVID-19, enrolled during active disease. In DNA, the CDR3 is TGTGCCACCAGCAGAGGGGCCAGGGACAATGAGCAGTTCTTC. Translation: CATSRGARDNEQFF. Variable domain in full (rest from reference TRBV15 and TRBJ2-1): DAMVIQNPRYQVTQFGKPVTLSCSQTLNHNVMYWYQQKSSQAPKLLFHYYDKDFNNEADTPDNFQSRRPNTSFCFLDIRSPGLGDTAMYLCATSRGARDNEQFFGPGTRLTVL.